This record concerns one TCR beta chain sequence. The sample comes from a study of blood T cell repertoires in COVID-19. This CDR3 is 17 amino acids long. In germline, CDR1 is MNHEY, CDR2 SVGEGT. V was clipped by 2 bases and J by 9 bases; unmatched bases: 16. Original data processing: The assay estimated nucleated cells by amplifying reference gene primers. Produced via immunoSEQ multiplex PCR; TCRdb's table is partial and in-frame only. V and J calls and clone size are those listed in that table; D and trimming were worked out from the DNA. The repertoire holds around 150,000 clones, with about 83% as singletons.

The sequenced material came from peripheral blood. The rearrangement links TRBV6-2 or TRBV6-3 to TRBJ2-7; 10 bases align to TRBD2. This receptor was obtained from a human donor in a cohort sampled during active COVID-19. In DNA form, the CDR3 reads TGTGCCAGCAGTTACATCGTGGTTAGCGGGGGGCCCCCGAGGCAGTACTTC. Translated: CASSYIVVSGGPPRQYF.